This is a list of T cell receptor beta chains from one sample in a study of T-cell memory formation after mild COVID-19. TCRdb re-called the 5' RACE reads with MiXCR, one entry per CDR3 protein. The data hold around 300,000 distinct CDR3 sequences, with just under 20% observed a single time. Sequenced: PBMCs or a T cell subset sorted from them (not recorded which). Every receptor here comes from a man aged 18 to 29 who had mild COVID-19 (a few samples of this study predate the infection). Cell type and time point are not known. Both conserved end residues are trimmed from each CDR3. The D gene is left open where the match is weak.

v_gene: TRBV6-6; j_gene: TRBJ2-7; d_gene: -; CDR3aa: ASTPGGTLIYEQY
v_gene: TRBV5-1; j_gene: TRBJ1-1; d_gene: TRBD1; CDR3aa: ASSFGQALNTEAF
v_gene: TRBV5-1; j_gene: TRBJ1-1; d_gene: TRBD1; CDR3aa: ASSRDRPNTEAF
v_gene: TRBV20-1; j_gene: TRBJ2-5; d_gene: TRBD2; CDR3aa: SAYTSGDGVETQY
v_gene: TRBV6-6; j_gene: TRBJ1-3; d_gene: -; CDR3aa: ASRDPGPYSGNTIY
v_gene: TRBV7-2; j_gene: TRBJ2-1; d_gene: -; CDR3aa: ASSLGPEGVQF
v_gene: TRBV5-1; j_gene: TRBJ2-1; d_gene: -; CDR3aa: ASSLDRRTSTEQF
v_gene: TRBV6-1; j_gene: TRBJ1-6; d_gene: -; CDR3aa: ASPGNADNSPLH
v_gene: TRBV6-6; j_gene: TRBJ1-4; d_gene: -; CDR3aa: ASSYSIGNEKLF
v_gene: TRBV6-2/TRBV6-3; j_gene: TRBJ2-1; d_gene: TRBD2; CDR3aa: ASSWVIEWASGGSSYNEQF
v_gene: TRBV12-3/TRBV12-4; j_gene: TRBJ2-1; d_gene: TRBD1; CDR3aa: ASSLGAGGYEQF
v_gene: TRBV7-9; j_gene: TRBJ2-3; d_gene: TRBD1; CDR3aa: ASIGTGSTDTQY